This T cell receptor (beta chain) was identified in a study of cytomegalovirus exposure and HLA in healthy donors. Study outcomes and limitations: Later analysis suggested links between common viral pathogens and several top significant clusters. Later, an analysis showed that TCR beta chains associated with HLA were more clonally expanded than others that were equally common. Analyzed later, most CMV-associated TCR beta chains appeared HLA-restricted. Beyond CMV serostatus, there was no information to go on about immune exposure.

The PCR ran on 60 Vbeta and 13 Jbeta primers. Method: immunoSEQ multiplex PCR; TCRdb's copy keeps in-frame clones and lacks some. There are more than 90,000 clones in the sample; about 80% occur only once, and roughly 4.1% lies in the top ten. Germline CDR1 is SGHNT and CDR2 is YENEEA. This CDR3 has 14 residues. V trimming: 5 bases; J trimming: 11 bases; junction bases outside the gene matches: 14. The table lists this clone with a few counts. The antigen is not known. The chain joins TRBV11-3 to TRBJ2-5; 7 bases are shared with TRBD1. The sample consisted of PBMCs. This sequence was found in a man aged 40-50 years in good health and CMV-seronegative. The CDR3 protein is CASSQSRTGGEQYF. CDR3 in DNA: TGTGCCAGCAGCCAAAGCCGGACAGGAGGAGAGCAGTACTTC.